The T cell receptor beta chain under discussion was sequenced for a study of cytomegalovirus exposure and HLA in healthy donors. Broader study findings: A later analysis linked a missense DCLRE1C variant to TCR beta V- and J-gene trimming. Reports described diagnosis of cytomegalovirus status by the classifier as highly specific and sensitive.

The PCR was carried out with 60 Vbeta primers and 13 Jbeta primers. Some clones are missing from TCRdb's copy, which holds only in-frame ones; the method was immunoSEQ multiplex PCR. In the table there are about 140,000 clones, roughly four fifths of which are singletons. This clone was detected only once. As yet, its antigen is unknown. In germline, CDR1 is SGHRS, CDR2 YFSETQ. The CDR3 has 16 residues. The junction had 10 bases not matched to a gene; V was cut back by 7 bases and J by 5 bases. The TCR sequence derives from a woman aged 45-65 years in good health and CMV-seronegative. This chain connects TRBV5-1 to TRBJ2-2; 11 nucleotides agree with TRBD2. Sequenced: PBMCs. The CDR3 bases are TGCGCCAGCCACAAATCTAGCGGGGGGAGTACCGGGGAGCTGTTTTTT. Amino acid sequence: CASHKSSGGSTGELFF.